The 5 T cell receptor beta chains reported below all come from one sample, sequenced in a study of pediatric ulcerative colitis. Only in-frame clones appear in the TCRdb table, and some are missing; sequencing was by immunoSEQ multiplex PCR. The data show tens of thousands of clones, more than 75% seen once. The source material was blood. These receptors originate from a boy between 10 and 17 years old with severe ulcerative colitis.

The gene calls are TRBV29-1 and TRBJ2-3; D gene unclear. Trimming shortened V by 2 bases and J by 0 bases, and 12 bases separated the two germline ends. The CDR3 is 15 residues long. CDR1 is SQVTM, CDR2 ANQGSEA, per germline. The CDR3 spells CSVEKPVGSTDTQYF. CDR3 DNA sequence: TGCAGCGTTGAAAAGCCCGTCGGGAGCACAGATACGCAGTATTTT.

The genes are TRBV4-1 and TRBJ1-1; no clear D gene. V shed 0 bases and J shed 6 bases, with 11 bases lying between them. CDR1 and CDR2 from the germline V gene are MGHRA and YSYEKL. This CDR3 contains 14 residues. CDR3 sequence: CASSQEGSIAEAFF. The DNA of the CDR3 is TGCGCCAGCAGCCAAGAGGGGAGTATCGCTGAAGCTTTCTTT.

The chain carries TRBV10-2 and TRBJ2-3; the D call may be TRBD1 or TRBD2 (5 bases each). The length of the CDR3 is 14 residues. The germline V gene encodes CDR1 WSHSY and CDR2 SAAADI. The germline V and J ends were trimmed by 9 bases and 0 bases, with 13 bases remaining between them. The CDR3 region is CASRLGVSTDTQYF. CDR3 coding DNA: TGCGCCAGTAGATTGGGGGTTAGCACAGATACGCAGTATTTT.

The CDR3: CAADRVFNQPQHF. In nucleotides, the CDR3 is TGCGCCGCGGACAGGGTATTCAATCAGCCCCAGCATTTT. The chain links TRBV23-1 to TRBJ1-5; 8 bases map to TRBD1. TRBV23-1 belongs to the ORF category, with a function that is uncertain. V lost 11 bases and J lost 3; bases outside the gene matches: 6. This CDR3 is built from 13 residues.

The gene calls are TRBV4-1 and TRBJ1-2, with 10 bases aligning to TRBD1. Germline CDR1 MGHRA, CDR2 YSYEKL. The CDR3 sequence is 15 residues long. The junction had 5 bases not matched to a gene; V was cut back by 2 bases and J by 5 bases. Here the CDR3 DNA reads TGCGCCAGCAGCCAACAGACAGGGGGCTGGTATGGCTACACCTTC. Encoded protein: CASSQQTGGWYGYTF.